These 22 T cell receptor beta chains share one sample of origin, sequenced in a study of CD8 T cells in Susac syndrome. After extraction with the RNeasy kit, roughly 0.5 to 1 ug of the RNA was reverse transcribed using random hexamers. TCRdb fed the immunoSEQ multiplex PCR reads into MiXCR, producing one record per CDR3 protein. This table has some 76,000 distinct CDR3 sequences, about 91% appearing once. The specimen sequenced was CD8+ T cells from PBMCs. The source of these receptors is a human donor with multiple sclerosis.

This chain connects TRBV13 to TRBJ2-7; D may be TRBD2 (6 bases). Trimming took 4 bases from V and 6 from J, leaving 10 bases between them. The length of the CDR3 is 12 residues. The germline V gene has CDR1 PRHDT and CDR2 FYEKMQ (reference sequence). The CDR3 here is CASSSGTGEQYF. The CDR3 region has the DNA TGTGCCAGCAGCTCCGGGACTGGCGAGCAGTACTTC.

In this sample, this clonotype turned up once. The CDR3: CASSPPNQWSTGELFF. The CDR3 DNA is TGTGCCAGCAGCCCACCCAATCAGTGGAGCACCGGGGAGCTGTTTTTT. The V gene is TRBV7-9, the J gene TRBJ2-2; D unclear. The CDR3 loop spans 16 amino acids. Trimming took 5 bases from V and 4 from J, leaving 17 bases between them. Germline V gives CDR1 SEHNR, CDR2 FQNEAQ (reference sequence).

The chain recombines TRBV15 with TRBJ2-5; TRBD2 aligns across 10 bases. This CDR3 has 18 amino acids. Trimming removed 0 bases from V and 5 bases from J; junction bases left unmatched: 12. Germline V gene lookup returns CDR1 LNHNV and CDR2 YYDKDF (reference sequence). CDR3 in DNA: TGTGCCACCAGCAGAGACCAGAACTTAGCGGGAGGTTGGGAGACCCAGTACTTC. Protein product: CATSRDQNLAGGWETQYF. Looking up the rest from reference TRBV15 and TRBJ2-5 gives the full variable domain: DAMVIQNPRYQVTQFGKPVTLSCSQTLNHNVMYWYQQKSSQAPKLLFHYYDKDFNNEADTPDNFQSRRPNTSFCFLDIRSPGLGDTAMYLCATSRDQNLAGGWETQYFGPGTRLLVL.

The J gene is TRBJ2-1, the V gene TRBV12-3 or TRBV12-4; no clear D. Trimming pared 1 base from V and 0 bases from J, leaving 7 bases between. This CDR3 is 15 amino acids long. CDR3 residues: CASSLEWSSYNEQFF. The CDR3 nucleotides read TGTGCCAGCAGTTTAGAATGGAGCTCCTACAATGAGCAGTTCTTC.

CDR3 sequence reads: CASSSQAGGHDEQYF. The CDR3 DNA reads as TGTGCCAGCAGTTCCCAGGCGGGAGGGCACGACGAGCAGTACTTC. The chain is built from TRBV27 and TRBJ2-7; TRBD2 matches at 9 bases. Trimming cost V 4 bases and J 5 bases; bases outside gene matches: 9. From germline, CDR1 is MNHEY and CDR2 SMNVEV (reference sequence). The CDR3 totals 15 residues.

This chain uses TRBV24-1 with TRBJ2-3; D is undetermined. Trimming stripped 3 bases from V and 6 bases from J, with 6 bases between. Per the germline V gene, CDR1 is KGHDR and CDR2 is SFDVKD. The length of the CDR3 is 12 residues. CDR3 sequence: CATSDLEDTQYF. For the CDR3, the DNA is TGTGCCACCAGTGATCTGGAGGATACGCAGTATTTT.

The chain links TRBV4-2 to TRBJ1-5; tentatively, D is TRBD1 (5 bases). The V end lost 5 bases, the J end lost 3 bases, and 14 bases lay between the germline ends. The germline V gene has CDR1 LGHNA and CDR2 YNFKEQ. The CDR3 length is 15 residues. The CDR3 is CASSEGTYPNQPQHF. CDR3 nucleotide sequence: TGTGCCAGCAGCGAAGGGACCTACCCCAATCAGCCCCAGCATTTT.

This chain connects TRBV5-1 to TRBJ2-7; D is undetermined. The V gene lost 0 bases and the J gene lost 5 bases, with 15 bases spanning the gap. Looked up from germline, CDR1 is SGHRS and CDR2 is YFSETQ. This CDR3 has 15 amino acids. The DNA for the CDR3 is TGCGCCAGCAGCTTGGGAAGGACGATCGGGCACGAGCAGTACTTC. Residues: CASSLGRTIGHEQYF.

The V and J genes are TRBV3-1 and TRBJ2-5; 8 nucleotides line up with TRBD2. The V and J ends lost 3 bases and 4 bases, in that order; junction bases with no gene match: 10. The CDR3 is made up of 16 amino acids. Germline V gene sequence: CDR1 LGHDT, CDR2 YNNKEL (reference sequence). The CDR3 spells CASSHSGGALRETQYF. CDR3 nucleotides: TGTGCCAGCAGCCACAGCGGGGGAGCCCTTCGAGAGACCCAGTACTTC.

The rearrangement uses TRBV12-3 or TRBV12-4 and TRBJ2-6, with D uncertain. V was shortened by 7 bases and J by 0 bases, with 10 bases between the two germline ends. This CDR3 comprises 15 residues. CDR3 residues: CASTTQASGANVLTF. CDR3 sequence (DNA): TGTGCCAGCACCACCCAGGCCTCTGGGGCCAACGTCCTGACTTTC.

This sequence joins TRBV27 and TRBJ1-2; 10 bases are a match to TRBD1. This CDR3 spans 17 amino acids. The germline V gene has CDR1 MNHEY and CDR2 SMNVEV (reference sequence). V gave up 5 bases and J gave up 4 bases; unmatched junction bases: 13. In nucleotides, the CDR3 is TGTGCCAGCAGTATCTCCGGGACAGGGGTTTCTATCTATGGCTACACCTTC. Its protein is CASSISGTGVSIYGYTF.

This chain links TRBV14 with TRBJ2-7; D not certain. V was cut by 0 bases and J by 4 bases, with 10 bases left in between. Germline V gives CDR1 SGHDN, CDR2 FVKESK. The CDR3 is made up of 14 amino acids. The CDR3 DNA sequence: TGTGCCAGCAGCCAAGAAGGTTTGGCTTACGAGCAGTACTTC. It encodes CASSQEGLAYEQYF.

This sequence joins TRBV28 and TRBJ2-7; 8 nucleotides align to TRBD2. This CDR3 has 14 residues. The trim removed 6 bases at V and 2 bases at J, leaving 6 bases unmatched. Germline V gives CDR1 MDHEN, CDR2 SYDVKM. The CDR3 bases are TGTGCCAGCAGCCACACTAGCGGAGCCTACGAGCAGTACTTC. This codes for CASSHTSGAYEQYF.

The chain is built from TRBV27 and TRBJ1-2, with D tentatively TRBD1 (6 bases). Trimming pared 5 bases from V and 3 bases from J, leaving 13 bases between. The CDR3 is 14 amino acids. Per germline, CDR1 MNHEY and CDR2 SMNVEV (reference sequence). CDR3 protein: CASSPRGGYYGYTF. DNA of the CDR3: TGTGCCAGCAGTCCAAGGGGGGGGTACTATGGCTACACCTTC.

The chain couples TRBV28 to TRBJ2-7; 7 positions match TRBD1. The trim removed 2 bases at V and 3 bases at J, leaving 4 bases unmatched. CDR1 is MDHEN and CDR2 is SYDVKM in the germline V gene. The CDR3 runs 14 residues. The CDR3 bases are TGTGCCAGCAGTTTACAGGGGACAGTCTACGAGCAGTACTTC. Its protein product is CASSLQGTVYEQYF.

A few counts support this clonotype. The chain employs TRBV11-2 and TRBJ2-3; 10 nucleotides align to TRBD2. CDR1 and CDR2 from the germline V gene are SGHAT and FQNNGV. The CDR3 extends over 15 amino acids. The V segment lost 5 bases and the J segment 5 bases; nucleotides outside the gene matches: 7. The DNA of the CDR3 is TGTGCCAGCAGCCCGAGCGGGGGGGGTGGAGATACGCAGTATTTT. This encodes CASSPSGGGGDTQYF. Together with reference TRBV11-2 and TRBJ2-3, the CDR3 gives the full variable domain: EAGVAQSPRYKIIEKRQSVAFWCNPISGHATLYWYQQILGQGPKLLIQFQNNGVVDDSQLPKDRFSAERLKGVDSTLKIQPAKLEDSAVYLCASSPSGGGGDTQYFGPGTRLTVL.

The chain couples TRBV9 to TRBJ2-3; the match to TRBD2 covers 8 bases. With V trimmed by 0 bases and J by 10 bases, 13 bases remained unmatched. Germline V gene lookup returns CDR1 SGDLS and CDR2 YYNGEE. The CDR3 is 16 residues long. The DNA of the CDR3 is TGTGCCAGCAGCGTAGAAGGGACTAGGGCTTTGTGGGCGCAGTATTTT. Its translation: CASSVEGTRALWAQYF.

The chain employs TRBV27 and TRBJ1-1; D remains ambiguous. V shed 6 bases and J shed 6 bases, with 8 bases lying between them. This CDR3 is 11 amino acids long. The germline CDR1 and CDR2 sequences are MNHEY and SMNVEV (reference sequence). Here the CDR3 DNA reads TGTGCCAGCAGGCGAGGTCCTGAAGCTTTCTTT. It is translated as CASRRGPEAFF.

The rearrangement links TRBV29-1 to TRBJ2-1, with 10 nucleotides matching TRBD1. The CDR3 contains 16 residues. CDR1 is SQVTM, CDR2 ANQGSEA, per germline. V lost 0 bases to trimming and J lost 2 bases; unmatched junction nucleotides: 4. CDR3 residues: CSVEDEGTGAYNEQFF. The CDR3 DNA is TGCAGCGTTGAAGATGAGGGGACAGGGGCCTACAATGAGCAGTTCTTC.

This chain's CDR3 is CASSNTGTGIGRGYEQYF. CDR3 nucleotide sequence: TGTGCCAGCAGTAACACCGGGACAGGGATCGGCCGGGGATACGAGCAGTACTTC. The chain is built from TRBV13 and TRBJ2-7; 9 bases align to TRBD1. This CDR3 is 18 amino acids long. V was clipped by 6 bases and J by 4 bases; unmatched bases: 19. Germline CDR1 PRHDT, CDR2 FYEKMQ (reference sequence).

The CDR3 nucleotides read TGTGCCTGGAGTATAACAGAAGGAGACGAGCAGTACTTC. Its protein is CAWSITEGDEQYF. V and J are TRBV30 and TRBJ2-7; D not resolved. Germline V gene data show CDR1 as GTSNPN and CDR2 as SVGIG (reference sequence). Trimming took off 2 bases at V and 5 bases at J, with 13 bases between the two ends. The CDR3 has 13 amino acids. The full variable domain, its missing parts supplied by reference TRBV30 and TRBJ2-7, is SQTIHQWPATLVQPVGSPLSLECTVEGTSNPNLYWYRQAAGRGLQLLFYSVGIGQISSEVPQNLSASRPQDRQFILSSKKLLLSDSGFYLCAWSITEGDEQYFGPGTRLTVT.

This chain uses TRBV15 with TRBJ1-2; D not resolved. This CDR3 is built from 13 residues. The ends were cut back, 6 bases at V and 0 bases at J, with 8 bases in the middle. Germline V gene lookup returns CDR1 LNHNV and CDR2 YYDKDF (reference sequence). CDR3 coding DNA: TGTGCCACCAGTCTTACAGCTAACTATGGCTACACCTTC. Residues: CATSLTANYGYTF.